Each of the 25 T cell receptor beta chains below was sequenced from the same sample in a study of T cell changes during pregnancy in multiple sclerosis. Measured with immunoSEQ multiplex PCR; TCRdb has only the in-frame clones, and not every one. The profile shows approximately 48,000 clones, approximately 91% of them singletons. The input for sequencing was CD8+ T cells from peripheral blood mononuclear cells, taken after pregnancy. The receptor set was obtained from a female donor with multiple sclerosis, enrolled in a pregnancy study.

The gene calls are TRBV6-1 and TRBJ2-3; no clear D. The CDR3 spans 16 residues. Between the trimmed V and J ends, which lost 3 bases and 3 bases, there was a span of 16 bases. The germline V gene has CDR1 MNHNS and CDR2 SASEGT. In DNA form, the CDR3 reads TGTGCCAGCAGTGAGGTCACGGCGGCGACGACAGATACGCAGTATTTT. The encoded protein is CASSEVTAATTDTQYF.

The chain carries TRBV5-1 and TRBJ2-7, with 7 bases fitting TRBD1. This CDR3 spans 13 amino acids. Germline V gene lookup returns CDR1 SGHRS and CDR2 YFSETQ. With 3 bases clipped from V and 6 bases from J, the junction kept 6 bases outside the gene matches. Here the CDR3 DNA reads TGCGCCAGCAGCTCGACAGGGATCGGCGAGCAGTACTTC. Amino acid sequence: CASSSTGIGEQYF.

The chain joins TRBV7-2 to TRBJ2-7; 7 bases match TRBD1. With V trimmed by 5 bases and J by 3 bases, 7 bases remained unmatched. This CDR3 is 14 amino acids long. Looked up from germline, CDR1 is SGHTA and CDR2 is FQGNSA. CDR3 sequence (DNA): TGTGCCAGCAGCGCAAAGCCAGGGGGCTACGAGCAGTACTTC. Translating it yields CASSAKPGGYEQYF.

The chain is built from TRBV9 and TRBJ2-5; D gene uncertain. The V gene lost 0 bases and the J gene lost 1 base, with 10 bases spanning the gap. This CDR3 has 15 amino acids. Germline lookup yields CDR1 SGDLS and CDR2 YYNGEE. CDR3 DNA sequence: TGTGCCAGCAGCGTAGTCGGCGGAGCCCAAGAGACCCAGTACTTC. It codes for CASSVVGGAQETQYF.

This clone has only one observation. The rearrangement uses TRBV2 and TRBJ2-1; perhaps TRBD2 as D (6 bases). Per germline, CDR1 SNHLY and CDR2 FYNNEI. V lost 5 bases and J 0 bases, leaving 26 bases between the germline ends. CDR3 length equals 20 residues. Here the CDR3 DNA reads TGTGCCAGCAGTTCAACTTGGCCACTCCCGGGACTGATCTCCTACAATGAGCAGTTCTTC. Translation gives CASSSTWPLPGLISYNEQFF. The variable domain in full, completed from reference TRBV2 and TRBJ2-1, reads EPEVTQTPSHQVTQMGQEVILRCVPISNHLYFYWYRQILGQKVEFLVSFYNNEISEKSEIFDDQFSVERPDGSNFTLKIRSTKLEDSAMYFCASSSTWPLPGLISYNEQFFGPGTRLTVL.

This chain joins TRBV7-6 and TRBJ2-7; 10 bases fit TRBD2. The CDR3 totals 15 residues. The V gene's germline CDR1 is SGHVS and CDR2 FNYEAQ. Unmatched junction bases numbered 6, after V lost 5 bases and J lost 2 bases. This chain's CDR3 is CASSPTSGTTYEQYF. The CDR3 nucleotides are TGTGCCAGCAGCCCTACTAGCGGGACAACCTACGAGCAGTACTTC.

The chain recombines TRBV19 with TRBJ1-5; TRBD1 matches 9 bases. The CDR3 spans 15 residues. Germline assignment: CDR1 LNHDA and CDR2 SQIVND (reference sequence). Trimming took 6 bases from V and 8 from J; bases not matched to a gene: 11. The CDR3 nucleotides are TGTGCCAGTAGAGATCCCGGGACAGGGACCAAGCCCCAGCATTTT. This gives the protein CASRDPGTGTKPQHF.

This sequence joins TRBV9 and TRBJ2-6; D gene uncertain. The germline V and J ends were trimmed by 5 bases and 0 bases, with 6 bases remaining between them. This CDR3 contains 14 residues. Germline values: CDR1 SGDLS, CDR2 YYNGEE. The CDR3 loop is CASSTASGANVLTF. As DNA, the CDR3 is TGTGCCAGCAGTACAGCCTCTGGGGCCAACGTCCTGACTTTC.

The chain uses TRBV5-6 and TRBJ1-6; 7 bases match TRBD1. The CDR3 covers 16 residues. Germline CDR1 and CDR2: SGHDT and YYEEEE. Trimming cost V 3 bases and J 6 bases; bases outside gene matches: 9. CDR3 amino acids: CASSSPPTGFNSPLHF. DNA for the CDR3: TGTGCCAGCAGCTCACCCCCGACAGGGTTTAATTCACCCCTCCACTTT. The variable domain in full, with the rest retrieved from reference TRBV5-6 and TRBJ1-6, is DAGVTQSPTHLIKTRGQQVTLRCSPKSGHDTVSWYQQALGQGPQFIFQYYEEEERQRGNFPDRFSGHQFPNYSSELNVNALLLGDSALYLCASSSPPTGFNSPLHFGNGTRLTVT.

The chain is built from TRBV6-5 and TRBJ2-1, with D possibly matching TRBD1 (6 bases). Germline V gene data show CDR1 as MNHEY and CDR2 as SVGAGI. This CDR3 contains 15 residues. Trimming removed 6 bases at V and 1 base at J, with 13 bases between. Written as DNA, the CDR3 is TGTGCCAGCAGAAGGGGGACCGCTTCCTACAATGAGCAGTTCTTC. As protein: CASRRGTASYNEQFF.

CDR3 sequence (DNA): TGTGCCAGCAGTATCGGGACACTAAACACCGGGGAGCTGTTTTTT. Translated: CASSIGTLNTGELFF. The V gene is TRBV2, the J gene TRBJ2-2, with D possibly matching TRBD1 (6 bases). The V end lost 5 bases, the J end lost 2 bases, and 12 bases lay between the germline ends. CDR1 and CDR2 from the germline V gene are SNHLY and FYNNEI. There are 15 residues in the CDR3.

This chain links TRBV6-4 with TRBJ2-3, with 11 nucleotides matching TRBD2. This CDR3 comprises 16 residues. From germline, CDR1 is MRHNA and CDR2 SNTAGT. J lost 2 bases, V lost 2 bases, and 3 bases had no gene match. CDR3 residues: CASSDTSGGLTDTQYF. As DNA, the CDR3 is TGTGCCAGCAGTGACACTAGCGGGGGCCTCACAGATACGCAGTATTTT.

This clone was picked up one time. V and J are TRBV12-2 and TRBJ2-3; TRBD2, as called in the table, went unchecked against the DNA. TRBV12-2 is given as a pseudogene. This CDR3 contains 16 residues. The CDR3 DNA follows: TGTGCAAGTCGCGGTAGGACTAGCGGGGCGGTAGATACGCAGTATTTT. This codes for CASRGRTSGAVDTQYF.

The chain uses TRBV5-4 and TRBJ2-5; 10 nucleotides agree with TRBD2. There are 16 residues in the CDR3. Germline V gives CDR1 SGHNT, CDR2 YYREEE (reference sequence). The J segment lost 5 bases and the V segment lost 1 base, leaving 8 bases of the junction unmatched. DNA of the CDR3: TGTGCCAGCAGCTTGAAGGGACTAGCGAACAGGGAGACCCAGTACTTC. Translation gives CASSLKGLANRETQYF.

The table lists this clone with a count of one. The chain combines TRBV5-8 with TRBJ2-1; 7 nucleotides agree with TRBD2. This CDR3 has 15 residues. Germline-derived CDR1 and CDR2 are SGHTS and YDEGEE. V shed 7 bases and J 0 bases; nucleotides not matched to a gene: 7. CDR3 residues: CASGAGTISYNEQFF. Written as DNA, the CDR3 is TGTGCCAGCGGCGCCGGGACTATCTCCTACAATGAGCAGTTCTTC.

The gene calls are TRBV19 and TRBJ1-1, with a tentative D call TRBD1 (5 bases). Germline V lookup: CDR1 LNHDA, CDR2 SQIVND (reference sequence). The CDR3 is 13 residues long. V lost 10 bases and J lost 4, with 16 bases in between. The DNA for the CDR3 is TGTGCCACCCAGCTCGGGGGACTCACTGAAGCTTTCTTT. Protein: CATQLGGLTEAFF.

The V gene is TRBV4-1, the J gene TRBJ1-1, with D hard to call. CDR1 and CDR2 (germline): MGHRA, YSYEKL. With 4 bases removed from V and 1 base from J, the gap between germline ends came to 10 bases. The CDR3 is made up of 14 amino acids. CDR3 DNA: TGCGCCAGCAGCCCACTCGTAGAGAACACTGAAGCTTTCTTT. Its protein is CASSPLVENTEAFF.

This clone was picked up one time. The V call is TRBV11-2, the J call TRBJ1-1, with 7 nucleotides matching TRBD1. In germline, CDR1 is SGHAT, CDR2 FQNNGV. This CDR3 has 16 residues. The trim removed 3 bases at V and 6 bases at J, leaving 13 bases unmatched. DNA for the CDR3: TGTGCCAGCAGCTTGGGGGGACAGACCAGCTTATCTGAAGCTTTCTTT. Its translation: CASSLGGQTSLSEAFF.

This clone was observed a few times. The chain is built from TRBV9 and TRBJ1-2, with 7 bases identical to TRBD1. The CDR3 is 15 amino acids. From germline, CDR1 is SGDLS and CDR2 YYNGEE. Trimming at V came to 0 bases and at J to 6 bases, leaving 8 bases not matched to a gene. The CDR3 nucleotides read TGTGCCAGCAGCGTAGCTCTAGGGGGCGCCGATGGCTACACCTTC. Its protein product is CASSVALGGADGYTF.

CDR3 loop: CASSSTSGGYEQYF. CDR3 DNA sequence: TGTGCCAGCAGCAGTACTAGCGGTGGCTACGAGCAGTACTTC. The chain recombines TRBV11-2 with TRBJ2-7; 8 bases line up with TRBD2. Germline CDR1 is SGHAT and CDR2 is FQNNGV. CDR3 length: 14 amino acids. J lost 3 bases, V lost 5 bases, and 6 bases had no gene match.

J is TRBJ2-3 and V is TRBV6-5; weak D call: TRBD2 (6 bases). The ends were cut back, 2 bases at V and 6 bases at J, with 12 bases in the middle. Germline loops: CDR1 MNHEY, CDR2 SVGAGI. The CDR3 loop spans 14 amino acids. CDR3 DNA sequence: TGTGCCAGCAGTTACGATCGGGGGTCGGATACGCAGTATTTT. It yields the protein CASSYDRGSDTQYF.

This clone showed up just once. The CDR3 DNA is TGTGCCAGCAGTTACTCGATTGGGGGGGAGCAGTACTTC. It codes for CASSYSIGGEQYF. This chain links TRBV6-5 with TRBJ2-7; the D gene is possibly TRBD2 (6 bases). Trimming removed 0 bases at V and 7 bases at J, with 10 bases between. CDR1 is MNHEY, CDR2 SVGAGI, per germline. This CDR3 contains 13 residues.

The genes are TRBV6-5 and TRBJ1-1, with D unresolved. The CDR3 covers 14 residues. Germline V gene sequence: CDR1 MNHEY, CDR2 SVGAGI. V was pared by 0 bases and J by 2 bases, with 7 bases between. Here the CDR3 reads CASSYSGRNTEAFF. In nucleotides, the CDR3 is TGTGCCAGCAGTTACTCTGGCCGTAACACTGAAGCTTTCTTT.

The chain recombines TRBV7-9 with TRBJ2-1, with TRBD2 matching 8 bases. J was trimmed by 9 bases and V by 1 base; bases with no gene match: 11. This CDR3 has 16 amino acids. Germline values: CDR1 SEHNR, CDR2 FQNEAQ (reference sequence). In nucleotides, the CDR3 is TGTGCCAGCAGCTTAGTAACGGGACTAGTTTCTGTTGAGCAGTTCTTC. Translating gives CASSLVTGLVSVEQFF.

The table lists this clone with a count of one. The junction shows a germline mismatch at one end, possibly a read error. This rearrangement joins TRBV7-6 to TRBJ1-2; D might be TRBD1 (5 bases). The CDR3 is 12 residues long. Per the germline V gene, CDR1 is SGHVS and CDR2 is FNYEAQ. The CDR3 spells CASSLDRSGYTF. The CDR3 region has the DNA TGTGCCAGCAGTTTAGACAGATCTGGCTACACCTTC.